This T cell receptor (beta chain) was recorded in a study of T-cell reconstitution after alpha-beta-depleted transplantation in children. Study conclusions and caveats: In some patients, recipient T cells and intrathymic progenitors surviving conditioning explained high day-60 diversity. Several hundred expanded graft clones reportedly were the source of alpha-beta T cells about two months after transplant. T-cell counts and diversity at one year following transplant were attributed mainly to newly produced T cells.

Unique molecular identifiers were incorporated into the prepared TCRbeta library. TCRdb itself ran the PCR reads through MiXCR, one entry per CDR3 protein. Of 300,000 to 350,000 distinct CDR3 sequences listed, around 25% are singletons. The CDR3 sequence is 12 residues long. The germline V and J ends were trimmed by 2 bases and 4 bases, with 8 bases remaining between them. Germline CDR1 DFQATT, CDR2 SNEGSKA (reference sequence). With regard to this clonotype: The antigen remains unidentified.

Sequencing was performed on PBMCs, mostly from graft donor cells, taken 180 days after TCRalphabeta/CD19-depleted stem cell transplant. V usage is TRBV20-1 and J usage is TRBJ1-2; D gene ambiguous. This clonotype was sampled from a male patient younger than 18 who had a stem cell transplant for acute lymphoblastic leukemia, so the T cells may come from the graft donor. CDR3 amino acids: CSARKDLYGYTF. DNA of the CDR3: TGCAGTGCTAGAAAGGACCTCTATGGCTACACCTTC.